The present T cell receptor beta chain was sequenced within a study of shared T cell receptors in the human thymus. Measured with immunoSEQ multiplex PCR; TCRdb has only the in-frame clones, and not every one. The data hold 500,000 to 850,000 clones, with about 90% observed a single time. CDR3 length: 12 amino acids. CDR1 is SNHLY, CDR2 FYNNEI, per germline. V was clipped by 10 bases and J by 7 bases, with 13 bases between them. These records were also assigned to another study, of human thymus T cells. That work adds: Healthy Finnish infants undergoing corrective surgery for congenital heart defects were used as donors. Obtained as resections during corrective heart surgery, the thymus tissue was then studied. An apparent bias in V and J gene usage was seen in thymic and blood repertoires.

Sequenced sample: thymocytes. The gene calls are TRBV2 and TRBJ2-2; D is unresolved. The TCR was taken from a boy in the first two years of life with a congenital heart defect. The DNA for the CDR3 is TGTGCCAACGAGAATGGGCTCGGGGAGCTGTTTTTT. It yields the protein CANENGLGELFF. Together with reference TRBV2 and TRBJ2-2, the CDR3 gives the full variable domain: EPEVTQTPSHQVTQMGQEVILRCVPISNHLYFYWYRQILGQKVEFLVSFYNNEISEKSEIFDDQFSVERPDGSNFTLKIRSTKLEDSAMYFCANENGLGELFFGEGSRLTVL.